This T cell receptor beta chain was retrieved from a study of patients and donors after allogeneic stem cell transplantation. Germline V gene sequence: CDR1 SGHNT, CDR2 YYREEE (reference sequence). The CDR3 covers 15 residues. The V and J ends lost 3 bases and 2 bases respectively, with 12 bases between them. TCRdb re-derived calls from the RT-PCR reads in MiXCR, one entry per CDR3 protein. The profile shows tens of thousands of distinct CDR3 sequences, more than 35% of them singletons. This TCR derives from a human donor who was either an allogeneic HSCT recipient or a stem cell or donor lymphocyte infusion donor (not recorded which). It is not recorded whose cells these are; they may come from a transplant donor. V gene TRBV5-4 combines with J gene TRBJ1-5; D perhaps matches TRBD1 (5 bases). Source material: blood, either unsorted or a sorted T cell fraction (not recorded which). CDR3 coding DNA: TGTGCCAGCAGCTGGGACCCTTCGGGCAATCAGCCCCAGCATTTT. Its protein is CASSWDPSGNQPQHF. The variable domain in full, with the rest retrieved from reference TRBV5-4 and TRBJ1-5, is ETGVTQSPTHLIKTRGQQVTLRCSSQSGHNTVSWYQQALGQGPQFIFQYYREEENGRGNFPPRFSGLQFPNYSSELNVNALELDDSALYLCASSWDPSGNQPQHFGDGTRLSIL.